The 12 T cell receptor beta chains in this list originate from one sample, sequenced in a study of blood T cell repertoires in COVID-19. The protocol was immunoSEQ multiplex PCR, while the TCRdb copy is restricted to in-frame clones and leaves out a portion. The sample has about 500,000 clones, nearly 90% seen once; the top ten hold about 0.91%. The sequenced sample consisted of peripheral blood. The receptors were gathered from a man younger than 35 with COVID-19, enrolled during active disease.

For the CDR3, the DNA is TGTGCTAGTGGTTTGGGCCTAGCGGGAGTTGGAGATACGCAGTATTTT. Translated: CASGLGLAGVGDTQYF. The chain recombines TRBV12-5 with TRBJ2-3; 10 bases fit TRBD2. The CDR3 has 16 residues. Germline V gene data show CDR1 as LGHNT and CDR2 as FRNRAP. Trimming cost V 1 base and J 5 bases; bases outside gene matches: 6.

The chain recombines TRBV30 with TRBJ2-1; 11 nucleotides agree with TRBD2. This CDR3 has 15 amino acids. Germline CDR1 and CDR2: GTSNPN and SVGIG (reference sequence). J gave up 3 bases and V 3 bases, and 4 bases lay outside the gene matches. This CDR3 is CAWSPGLAGYNEQFF. The CDR3 DNA reads as TGTGCCTGGAGCCCCGGACTAGCGGGCTACAATGAGCAGTTCTTC. The full variable domain, with the rest looked up from reference TRBV30 and TRBJ2-1, is SQTIHQWPATLVQPVGSPLSLECTVEGTSNPNLYWYRQAAGRGLQLLFYSVGIGQISSEVPQNLSASRPQDRQFILSSKKLLLSDSGFYLCAWSPGLAGYNEQFFGPGTRLTVL.

The genes are TRBV12-3 or TRBV12-4 and TRBJ1-2, with no clear D. CDR3 length: 13 residues. Trimming pared 2 bases from V and 7 bases from J, leaving 11 bases between. CDR3 sequence: CASSLREHGGYTF. Written as DNA, the CDR3 is TGTGCCAGCAGTTTAAGGGAGCATGGTGGCTACACCTTC.

V is TRBV7-9 and J is TRBJ2-7; a weak D match, TRBD1 (5 bases). CDR3 length: 15 amino acids. With 4 bases removed from V and 0 bases from J, the gap between germline ends came to 13 bases. Germline loops: CDR1 SEHNR, CDR2 FQNEAQ (reference sequence). Written as DNA, the CDR3 is TGTGCCAGCAGCTCTACAGGCTATAGCTCCTACGAGCAGTACTTC. Encoded protein: CASSSTGYSSYEQYF. The full variable domain, with the rest looked up from reference TRBV7-9 and TRBJ2-7, is DTGVSQNPRHKITKRGQNVTFRCDPISEHNRLYWYRQTLGQGPEFLTYFQNEAQLEKSRLLSDRFSAERPKGSFSTLEIQRTEQGDSAMYLCASSSTGYSSYEQYFGPGTRLTVT.

CDR3 in amino acids: CASSQGGVFGEQYF. The CDR3 nucleotides are TGTGCCAGTAGTCAAGGGGGCGTCTTCGGCGAGCAGTACTTC. V and J are TRBV19 and TRBJ2-7; TRBD1 aligns across 7 bases. Germline V gene lookup returns CDR1 LNHDA and CDR2 SQIVND (reference sequence). The CDR3 is made up of 14 amino acids. J gave up 6 bases and V 5 bases, and 10 bases lay outside the gene matches.

The chain couples TRBV5-4 to TRBJ2-3; D remains ambiguous. The germline CDR1 and CDR2 sequences are SGHNT and YYREEE (reference sequence). This CDR3 has 14 residues. V was pared by 4 bases and J by 0 bases, with 9 bases between. This CDR3 is CASSNRGSTDTQYF. The CDR3 DNA reads as TGTGCCAGCAGCAATCGCGGTAGCACAGATACGCAGTATTTT.

As DNA, the CDR3 is TGTGCCAGCAAGACGGCAGGGGCTCCGCTCTACGAGCAGTACTTC. Translation gives CASKTAGAPLYEQYF. This chain joins TRBV11-2 and TRBJ2-7, with D possibly TRBD1 on 6 matching bases. The germline V gene has CDR1 SGHAT and CDR2 FQNNGV. The CDR3 contains 15 residues. V lost 7 bases, J lost 3 bases, and 19 bases lay in between.

The chain couples TRBV12-5 to TRBJ2-2; D is possibly TRBD2 (6 bases). Germline V CDR1 and CDR2: LGHNT, FRNRAP. This CDR3 comprises 16 residues. With 7 bases removed from V and 3 bases from J, the gap between germline ends came to 18 bases. CDR3 sequence reads: CASALRPGGYTGELFF. The CDR3 nucleotides are TGTGCTAGTGCCCTGAGGCCCGGAGGGTACACCGGGGAGCTGTTTTTT.

The chain couples TRBV7-9 to TRBJ2-1, with D possibly being TRBD2 (6 bases). There are 16 residues in the CDR3. Trimming took off 3 bases at V and 5 bases at J, with 17 bases between the two ends. From germline, CDR1 is SEHNR and CDR2 FQNEAQ (reference sequence). CDR3 coding DNA: TGTGCCAGCAGCTTTACCGGGCTAGCGCCCCACAATGAGCAGTTCTTC. The encoded protein is CASSFTGLAPHNEQFF.

This clone was seen a few times. The chain links TRBV19 to TRBJ1-6, with TRBD1 matching over 9 bases. With V trimmed by 4 bases and J by 7 bases, 8 bases remained unmatched. In germline, CDR1 is LNHDA, CDR2 SQIVND (reference sequence). The CDR3 covers 16 residues. Here the CDR3 DNA reads TGTGCCAGTAGTACCCCGGGACAGGGATGGAATTCACCCCTCCACTTT. This codes for CASSTPGQGWNSPLHF.

This chain links TRBV7-9 with TRBJ1-1; D is undetermined. V was cut by 7 bases and J by 1 base, with 19 bases left in between. CDR1 and CDR2 from the germline V gene are SEHNR and FQNEAQ (reference sequence). This CDR3 spans 16 amino acids. The CDR3 loop is CASTRWRAAGNTEAFF. The DNA for the CDR3 is TGTGCCAGCACGCGTTGGAGAGCCGCGGGGAACACTGAAGCTTTCTTT. Drawing the rest from reference TRBV7-9 and TRBJ1-1, the complete variable domain is DTGVSQNPRHKITKRGQNVTFRCDPISEHNRLYWYRQTLGQGPEFLTYFQNEAQLEKSRLLSDRFSAERPKGSFSTLEIQRTEQGDSAMYLCASTRWRAAGNTEAFFGQGTRLTVV.

This chain's CDR3 is CASSTGLETQYF. As DNA, the CDR3 is TGTGCCAGCAGTACAGGCTTAGAGACCCAGTACTTC. The gene calls are TRBV6-6 and TRBJ2-5; TRBD1 might be the D (5 bases). Germline V CDR1 and CDR2: MNHNY, SVGAGI (reference sequence). V gave up 5 bases and J gave up 4 bases, with 8 bases separating them. The CDR3 totals 12 residues.